The TCR beta chain described here comes from a study of cytomegalovirus exposure and HLA in healthy donors. With 7 bases clipped from V and 5 bases from J, the junction kept 4 bases outside the gene matches. CDR3 size: 14 residues. Per the germline V gene, CDR1 is LNHDA and CDR2 is SQIVND (reference sequence). Regarding the study as a whole: The productive fraction for most TCR beta V segments was about 90% or about 30% in an earlier analysis.

To note about this clone: What it binds is unknown.

With 60 Vbeta and 13 Jbeta primers, the PCR was carried out. The repertoire was sequenced with immunoSEQ multiplex PCR; TCRdb's copy has only in-frame clones and lacks some. The sample includes about 190,000 clones, 80% of them seen just once. The chain couples TRBV19 to TRBJ2-5; 13 positions agree with TRBD2. Sequenced material: PBMCs. The clonotype was recovered from a woman aged 40 to 55 in good health and CMV-seronegative. DNA of the CDR3: TGTGCCAGTAAGCAGACTAGCGGGAGGGAGACCCAGTACTTC. This sequence encodes CASKQTSGRETQYF.